The following is a T cell receptor beta chain sequence with its context. The sample contains more than one DNA sequence encoding this CDR3. Germline V gene lookup returns CDR1 LGHNA and CDR2 YSLEER. This CDR3 is 15 amino acids long. The V segment lost 4 bases and the J segment 3 bases; nucleotides outside the gene matches: 1. These data come from a study of blood T cell repertoires in COVID-19. Method: immunoSEQ multiplex PCR; TCRdb's copy keeps in-frame clones and lacks some. In the table there are about 30,000 clones, roughly nine tenths of which are singletons. The rearrangement uses TRBV4-3 and TRBJ2-7, with 15 bases that match TRBD2. This sequence originates from an older man with active or convalescent COVID-19. Sequenced input: peripheral blood. The CDR3 nucleotides are TGCGCCAGCAGCCCGGGACTAGCGGGGGGCTACGAGCAGTACTTC. Translation: CASSPGLAGGYEQYF.